This T cell receptor (beta chain) was sequenced during a study of Graves' ophthalmopathy and Graves' hyperthyroidism. Study details: Investigators collected peripheral blood at initial diagnosis, before any treatment was given. Study-wide findings and caveats: Sensitivity of roughly 64% and specificity of 72.22% were achieved by the model that predicted ophthalmopathy progression.

Beta-chain TCR CDR3 regions were amplified from RNA transcripts. RT-PCR was first run with HTBI primers, then multiplex PCR in a second round. In TCRdb, the multiplex PCR reads were re-called with MiXCR into one record per CDR3 protein. The sample has a few hundred thousand distinct CDR3 sequences; 20% to 25% are singletons. Uncontrolled infections, pregnancy, lactation or other autoimmune diseases led to patient exclusion. On this clonotype: Antigen specificity is unknown.

The CDR3 spans 14 residues. The ends were cut back, 5 bases at V and 5 bases at J, with 15 bases in the middle. The chain joins TRBV12-3 or TRBV12-4 to TRBJ2-5, with D perhaps matching TRBD1 (7 bases). The clonotype originates from a woman under 30 with stable Graves' hyperthyroidism. The specimen was peripheral blood. CDR3 loop: CASSVRGTLETQYF. As DNA, the CDR3 is TGTGCCAGCAGTGTCAGGGGGACTTTGGAGACCCAGTACTTC.